The T cell receptor beta chain under discussion was sequenced for a study of T cells after yellow fever vaccination. In its sample, this clonotype was seen a few times. MiXCR, applied by TCRdb to the 5' RACE reads, yields one record per CDR3 protein. The table records just under 600,000 distinct CDR3 sequences, approximately 12% of them present only once. V lost 1 base, J lost 4 bases, and 5 bases lay in between. CDR3 length: 13 residues. Germline V lookup: CDR1 MNHEY, CDR2 SVGEGT. This TCR came from a man younger than 45 who received the YFV17D yellow fever vaccine. This specimen consisted of PBMCs, obtained on the day of the yellow fever booster vaccination. The chain combines TRBV6-2 or TRBV6-3 with TRBJ2-1; D ambiguous. The CDR3 is CASSYLQYNEQFF. CDR3 in DNA: TGTGCCAGCAGTTACTTACAGTACAATGAGCAGTTCTTC.